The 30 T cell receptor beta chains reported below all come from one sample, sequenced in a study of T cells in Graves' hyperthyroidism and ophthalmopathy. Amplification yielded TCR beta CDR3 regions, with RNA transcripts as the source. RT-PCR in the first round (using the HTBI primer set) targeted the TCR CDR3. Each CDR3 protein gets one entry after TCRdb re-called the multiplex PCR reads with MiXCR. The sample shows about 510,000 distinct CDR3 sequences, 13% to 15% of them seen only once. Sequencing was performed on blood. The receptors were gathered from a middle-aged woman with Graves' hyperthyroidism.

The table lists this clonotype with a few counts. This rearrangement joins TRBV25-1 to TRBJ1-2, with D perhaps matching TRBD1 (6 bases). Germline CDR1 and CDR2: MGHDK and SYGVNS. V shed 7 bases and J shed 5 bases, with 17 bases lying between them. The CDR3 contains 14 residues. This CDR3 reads CASKAAQGVYGYTF. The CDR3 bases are TGTGCCAGCAAGGCGGCACAGGGAGTATATGGCTACACCTTC.

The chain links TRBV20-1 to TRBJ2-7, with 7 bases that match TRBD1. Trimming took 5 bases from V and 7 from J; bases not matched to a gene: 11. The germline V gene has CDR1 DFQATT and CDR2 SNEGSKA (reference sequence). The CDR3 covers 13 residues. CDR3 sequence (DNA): TGCAGTGCTTACACCGACAGGGCGAGGGAGCAGTACTTC. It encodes CSAYTDRAREQYF.

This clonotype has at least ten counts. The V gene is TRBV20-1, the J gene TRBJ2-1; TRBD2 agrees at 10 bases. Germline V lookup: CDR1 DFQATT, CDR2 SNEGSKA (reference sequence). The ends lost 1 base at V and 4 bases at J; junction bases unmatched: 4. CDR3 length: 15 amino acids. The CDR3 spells CSARALAGAYNEQFF. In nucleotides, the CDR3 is TGCAGTGCTAGAGCTCTAGCGGGAGCTTACAATGAGCAGTTCTTC.

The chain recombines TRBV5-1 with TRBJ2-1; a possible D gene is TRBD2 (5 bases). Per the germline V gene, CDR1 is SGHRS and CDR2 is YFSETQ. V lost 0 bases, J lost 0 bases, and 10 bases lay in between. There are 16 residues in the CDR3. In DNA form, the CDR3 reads TGCGCCAGCAGCTTGGCGGCAGCGGCCTCCTACAATGAGCAGTTCTTC. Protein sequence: CASSLAAAASYNEQFF.

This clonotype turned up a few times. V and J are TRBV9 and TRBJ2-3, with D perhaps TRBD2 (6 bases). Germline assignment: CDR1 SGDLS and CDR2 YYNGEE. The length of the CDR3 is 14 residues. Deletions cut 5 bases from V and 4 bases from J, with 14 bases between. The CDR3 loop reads CASSQWGEADTQYF. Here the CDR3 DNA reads TGTGCCAGCAGTCAATGGGGGGAGGCAGATACGCAGTATTTT.

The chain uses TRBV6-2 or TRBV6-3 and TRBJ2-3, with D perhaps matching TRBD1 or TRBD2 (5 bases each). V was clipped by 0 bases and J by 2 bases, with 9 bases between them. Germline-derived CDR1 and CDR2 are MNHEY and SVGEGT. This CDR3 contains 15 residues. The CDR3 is CASSYSGEHTDTQYF. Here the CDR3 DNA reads TGTGCCAGCAGTTACTCGGGGGAGCACACAGATACGCAGTATTTT.

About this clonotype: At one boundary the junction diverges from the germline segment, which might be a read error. CDR3 sequence: CSASDELTSGASVLTF. CDR3 coding DNA: TGCAGTGCTTCCGACGAACTCACCTCTGGGGCCAGCGTCCTGACTTTC. The chain employs TRBV20-1 and TRBJ2-6; tentatively, D is TRBD1 (5 bases). The germline V gene has CDR1 DFQATT and CDR2 SNEGSKA (reference sequence). The CDR3 covers 16 residues.

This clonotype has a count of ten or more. Here the CDR3 DNA reads TGCAGTGCCACAACGGGCAGCTCCTACAATGAGCAGTTCTTC. This encodes CSATTGSSYNEQFF. J is TRBJ2-1 and V is TRBV20-1; unclear D gene. V was trimmed by 6 bases and J by 0 bases, leaving 12 bases between them. The germline V gene encodes CDR1 DFQATT and CDR2 SNEGSKA (reference sequence). This CDR3 comprises 14 residues.

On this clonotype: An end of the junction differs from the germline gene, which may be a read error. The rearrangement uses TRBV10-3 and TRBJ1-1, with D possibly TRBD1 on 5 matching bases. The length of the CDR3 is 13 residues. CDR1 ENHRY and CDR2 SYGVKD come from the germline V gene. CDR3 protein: CAISESRVAEAFF. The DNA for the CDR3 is TGTGCCATCAGCGAGTCCAGGGTTGCTGAAGCTTTCTTT.

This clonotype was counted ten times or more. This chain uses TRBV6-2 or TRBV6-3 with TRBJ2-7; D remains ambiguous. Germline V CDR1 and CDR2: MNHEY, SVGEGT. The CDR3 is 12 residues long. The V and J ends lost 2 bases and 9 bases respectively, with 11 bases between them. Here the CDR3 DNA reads TGTGCCAGCAGTTACAACCTTCTCGCGCAGTACTTC. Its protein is CASSYNLLAQYF.

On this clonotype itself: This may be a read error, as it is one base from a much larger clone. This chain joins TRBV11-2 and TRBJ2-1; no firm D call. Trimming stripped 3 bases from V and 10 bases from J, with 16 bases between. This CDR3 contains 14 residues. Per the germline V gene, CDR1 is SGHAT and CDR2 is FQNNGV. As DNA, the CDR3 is TGTGCCAGCAGCTTGCCCGTCGCTAACCACGAGCAGTTCTTC. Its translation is CASSLPVANHEQFF.

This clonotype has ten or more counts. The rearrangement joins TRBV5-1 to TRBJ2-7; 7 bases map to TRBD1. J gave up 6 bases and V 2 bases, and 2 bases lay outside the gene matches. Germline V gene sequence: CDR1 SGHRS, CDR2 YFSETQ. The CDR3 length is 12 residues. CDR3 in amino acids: CASSFSGGEQYF. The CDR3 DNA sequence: TGCGCCAGCAGCTTTTCAGGGGGCGAGCAGTACTTC.

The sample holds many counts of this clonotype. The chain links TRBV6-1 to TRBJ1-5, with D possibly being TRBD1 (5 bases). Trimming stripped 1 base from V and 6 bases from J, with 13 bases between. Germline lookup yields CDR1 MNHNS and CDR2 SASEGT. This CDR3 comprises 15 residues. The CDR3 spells CASSEGSGHSQPQHF. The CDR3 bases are TGTGCCAGCAGTGAAGGTTCAGGGCATAGTCAGCCCCAGCATTTT.

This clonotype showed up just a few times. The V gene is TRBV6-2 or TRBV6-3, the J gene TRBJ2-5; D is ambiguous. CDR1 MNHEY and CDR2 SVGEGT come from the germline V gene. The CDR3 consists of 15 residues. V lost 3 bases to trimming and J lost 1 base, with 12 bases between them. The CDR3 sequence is CASSYIGPFQETQYF. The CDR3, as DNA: TGTGCCAGCAGTTATATTGGCCCCTTCCAAGAGACCCAGTACTTC.

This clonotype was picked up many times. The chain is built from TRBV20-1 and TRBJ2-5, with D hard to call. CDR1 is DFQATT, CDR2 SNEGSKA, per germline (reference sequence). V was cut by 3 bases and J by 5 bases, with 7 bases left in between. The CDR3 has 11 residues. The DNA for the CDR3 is TGCAGTGCTAGTGCTACGGAGACCCAGTACTTC. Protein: CSASATETQYF.

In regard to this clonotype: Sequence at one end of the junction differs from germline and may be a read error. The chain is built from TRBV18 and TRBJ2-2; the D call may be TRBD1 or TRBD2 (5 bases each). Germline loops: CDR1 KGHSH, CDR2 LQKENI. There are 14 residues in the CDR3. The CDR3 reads CASSPIPRAGEPFF. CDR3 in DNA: TGTGCCAGCTCACCGATCCCCAGGGCCGGGGAGCCGTTTTTT. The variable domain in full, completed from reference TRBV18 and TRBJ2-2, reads NAGVMQNPRHLVRRRGQEARLRCSPMKGHSHVYWYRQLPEEGLKFMVYLQKENIIDESGMPKERFSAEFPKEGPSILRIQQVVRGDSAAYFCASSPIPRAGEPFFGEGSRLTVL.

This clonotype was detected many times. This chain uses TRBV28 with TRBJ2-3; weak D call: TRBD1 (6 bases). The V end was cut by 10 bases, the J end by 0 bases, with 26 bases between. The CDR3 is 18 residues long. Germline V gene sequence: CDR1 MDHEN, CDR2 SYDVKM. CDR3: CANELEGQGIPSTDTQYF. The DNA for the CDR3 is TGTGCCAACGAGCTAGAGGGGCAGGGGATCCCTAGCACAGATACGCAGTATTTT.

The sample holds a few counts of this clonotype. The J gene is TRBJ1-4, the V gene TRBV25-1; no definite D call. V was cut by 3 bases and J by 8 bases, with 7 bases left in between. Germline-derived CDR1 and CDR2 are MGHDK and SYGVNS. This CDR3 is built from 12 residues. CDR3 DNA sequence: TGTGCCAGCAGTGATGGATGGGAAAAACTGTTTTTT. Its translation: CASSDGWEKLFF.

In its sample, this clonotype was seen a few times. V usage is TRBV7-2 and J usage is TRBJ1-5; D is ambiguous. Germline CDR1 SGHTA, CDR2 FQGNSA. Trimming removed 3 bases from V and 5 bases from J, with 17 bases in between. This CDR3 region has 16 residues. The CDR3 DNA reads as TGTGCCAGCAGCTTGGCTGGGATGTTTGGGTATCAGCCCCAGCATTTT. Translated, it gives CASSLAGMFGYQPQHF.

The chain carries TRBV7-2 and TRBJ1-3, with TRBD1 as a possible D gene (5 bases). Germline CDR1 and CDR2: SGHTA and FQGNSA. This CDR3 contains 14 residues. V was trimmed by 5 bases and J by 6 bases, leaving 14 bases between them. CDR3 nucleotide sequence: TGTGCCAGCAGCGACGCCCTGACAGCAAACACCATATATTTT. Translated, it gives CASSDALTANTIYF. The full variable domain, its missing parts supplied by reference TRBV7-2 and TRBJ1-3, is GAGVSQSPSNKVTEKGKDVELRCDPISGHTALYWYRQSLGQGLEFLIYFQGNSAPDKSGLPSDRFSAERTGGSVSTLTIQRTQQEDSAVYLCASSDALTANTIYFGEGSWLTVV.

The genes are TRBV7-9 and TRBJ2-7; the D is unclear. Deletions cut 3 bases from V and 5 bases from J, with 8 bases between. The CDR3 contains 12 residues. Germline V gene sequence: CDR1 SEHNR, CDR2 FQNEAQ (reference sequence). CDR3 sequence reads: CASSFRADEQYF. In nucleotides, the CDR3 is TGTGCCAGCAGCTTCCGGGCAGACGAGCAGTACTTC.

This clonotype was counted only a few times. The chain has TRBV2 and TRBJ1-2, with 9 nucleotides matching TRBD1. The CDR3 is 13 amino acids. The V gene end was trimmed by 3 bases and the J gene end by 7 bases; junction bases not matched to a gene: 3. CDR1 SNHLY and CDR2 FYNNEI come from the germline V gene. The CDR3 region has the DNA TGTGCCAGCAGTGACAGGACAGGGGCTGGCTACACCTTC. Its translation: CASSDRTGAGYTF.

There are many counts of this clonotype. This chain's CDR3 is CSARRTSSYEQYF. The CDR3 DNA follows: TGCAGTGCTAGGAGGACTAGCTCCTACGAGCAGTACTTC. The gene calls are TRBV20-1 and TRBJ2-7, with 7 bases fitting TRBD2. Per the germline V gene, CDR1 is DFQATT and CDR2 is SNEGSKA (reference sequence). The CDR3 sequence is 13 residues long. V dropped 3 bases and J dropped 0; count of bases not matched to a gene: 2.

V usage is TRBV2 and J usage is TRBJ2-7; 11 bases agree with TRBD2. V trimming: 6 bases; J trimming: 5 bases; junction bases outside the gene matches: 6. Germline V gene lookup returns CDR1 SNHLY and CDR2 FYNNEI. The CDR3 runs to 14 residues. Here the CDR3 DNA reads TGTGCCAGCAGCTCTAGCGGGAGGAGGGACGAGCAGTACTTC. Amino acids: CASSSSGRRDEQYF.

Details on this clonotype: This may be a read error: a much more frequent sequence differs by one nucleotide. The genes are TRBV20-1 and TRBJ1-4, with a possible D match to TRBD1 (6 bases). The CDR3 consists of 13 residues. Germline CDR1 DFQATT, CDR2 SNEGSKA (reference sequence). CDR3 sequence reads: CGASSGQPVKLFF. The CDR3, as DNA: TGCGGTGCTAGCTCTGGACAGCCTGTAAAACTGTTTTTT.

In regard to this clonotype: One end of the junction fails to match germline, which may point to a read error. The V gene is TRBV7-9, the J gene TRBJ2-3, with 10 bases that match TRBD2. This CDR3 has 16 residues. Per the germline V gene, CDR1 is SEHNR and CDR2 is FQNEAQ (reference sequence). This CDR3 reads CASTLVLAGSTDTQYF. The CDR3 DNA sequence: TGTGCCAGCACCTTAGTACTAGCGGGATCCACAGATACGCAGTATTTT.

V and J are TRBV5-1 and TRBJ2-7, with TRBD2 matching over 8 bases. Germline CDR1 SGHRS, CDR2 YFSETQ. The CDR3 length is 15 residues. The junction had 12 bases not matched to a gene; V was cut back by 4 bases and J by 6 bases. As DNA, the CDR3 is TGCGCCAGCAGCCCTCCCGGGGCGGGAGGAAGCGAGCAGTACTTC. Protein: CASSPPGAGGSEQYF.

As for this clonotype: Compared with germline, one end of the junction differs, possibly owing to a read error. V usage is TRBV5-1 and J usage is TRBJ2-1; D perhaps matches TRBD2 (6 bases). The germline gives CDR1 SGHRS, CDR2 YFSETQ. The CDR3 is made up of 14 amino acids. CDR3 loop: CASSPGLPPNGQFF. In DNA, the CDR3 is TGCGCCAGCAGCCCGGGACTTCCGCCCAATGGGCAGTTCTTC.

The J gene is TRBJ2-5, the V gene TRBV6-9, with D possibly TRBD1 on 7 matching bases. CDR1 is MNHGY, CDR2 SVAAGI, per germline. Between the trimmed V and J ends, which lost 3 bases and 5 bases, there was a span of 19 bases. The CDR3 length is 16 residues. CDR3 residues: CASSYVPGQGGETQYF. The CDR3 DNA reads TGTGCCAGCAGTTACGTGCCGGGGCAGGGGGGCGAGACCCAGTACTTC.

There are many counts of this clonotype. The CDR3, as DNA: TGTGCCAGCAGCCAAGCCTTCTCAGGGCAAGAGACCCAGTACTTC. Amino acids: CASSQAFSGQETQYF. The chain carries TRBV3-1 and TRBJ2-5; perhaps TRBD1 as D (5 bases). Germline CDR1 LGHDT, CDR2 YNNKEL (reference sequence). Trimming took 1 base from V and 2 from J, leaving 11 bases between them. The CDR3 contains 15 residues.